The 13 T cell receptor beta chains below come from one sample, sequenced in a study of shared clonotypes between healthy human individuals. The protocol was immunoSEQ multiplex PCR, while the TCRdb copy is restricted to in-frame clones and leaves out a portion. The repertoire includes a few million clones, more than 90% of them detected once, and around 0.13% sits in the top ten. Sequencing was done on a sample of naive CD4+ T cells sorted from blood. Regarding subset: CD45RA+ positively selected. These receptors originate from a man aged 18-30 years in good health.

A note on this clone: The same CDR3 can be traced to other DNA sequences in this sample. The CDR3 reads CASSLSGQNTGELFF. The CDR3 DNA reads as TGCGCCAGCAGCTTGAGCGGGCAGAACACCGGGGAGCTGTTTTTT. The gene calls are TRBV5-1 and TRBJ2-2; TRBD2 might be the D (6 bases). The CDR3 consists of 15 residues. The V and J ends lost 1 base and 1 base respectively, with 8 bases between them. Germline CDR1 reads SGHRS; CDR2 reads YFSETQ.

The DNA for the CDR3 is TGTGCCAGCAGCCATGGTGCAGAGCAGTACTTC. Protein product: CASSHGAEQYF. The V call is TRBV7-9, the J call TRBJ2-7, with D unclear. The V and J ends lost 5 bases and 7 bases respectively, with 9 bases between them. CDR1 is SEHNR, CDR2 FQNEAQ, per germline (reference sequence). The CDR3 is 11 residues long.

The chain links TRBV28 to TRBJ1-2, with TRBD1 as a possible D gene (5 bases). Germline CDR1 and CDR2: MDHEN and SYDVKM. The CDR3 totals 14 residues. Trimming removed 6 bases from V and 3 bases from J, with 14 bases in between. DNA of the CDR3: TGTGCCAGCAGCCCATCGGGGGGAGACTATGGCTACACCTTC. Its translation: CASSPSGGDYGYTF.

The CDR3 loop is CASSLGTTTYSYEQYF. CDR3 nucleotides: TGTGCCAGCAGCTTAGGGACTACGACCTACTCCTACGAGCAGTACTTC. J is TRBJ2-7 and V is TRBV7-2; weak D call: TRBD2 (6 bases). The CDR3 runs 16 residues. Germline values: CDR1 SGHTA, CDR2 FQGNSA. Trimming took off 1 base at V and 0 bases at J, with 13 bases between the two ends.

CDR3: CASRYDSMNTEAFF. CDR3 bases: TGTGCCAGCAGGTATGACAGCATGAACACTGAAGCTTTCTTT. The gene calls are TRBV6-5 and TRBJ1-1, with D possibly TRBD1 on 5 matching bases. This CDR3 has 14 amino acids. CDR1 is MNHEY, CDR2 SVGAGI, per germline. V was trimmed by 6 bases and J by 0 bases, leaving 11 bases between them.

The chain employs TRBV28 and TRBJ2-7; 9 bases are shared with TRBD1. The germline V gene encodes CDR1 MDHEN and CDR2 SYDVKM. The CDR3 totals 13 residues. The V segment lost 11 bases and the J segment 4 bases; nucleotides outside the gene matches: 9. CDR3 amino acids: CAGGTGNFYEQYF. The CDR3 DNA follows: TGTGCCGGGGGGACAGGGAATTTTTACGAGCAGTACTTC.

This clone was counted a single time. The chain combines TRBV29-1 with TRBJ2-6; weak D call: TRBD2 (6 bases). The CDR3 consists of 15 residues. Germline loops: CDR1 SQVTM, CDR2 ANQGSEA. The germline V and J ends were trimmed by 5 bases and 0 bases, with 11 bases remaining between them. CDR3 DNA sequence: TGCAGCGTTAGGGGCGGGACCTCTGGGGCCAACGTCCTGACTTTC. The encoded protein is CSVRGGTSGANVLTF.

The chain carries TRBV18 and TRBJ2-7; the D is unclear. CDR3 length equals 14 residues. Trimming removed 0 bases from V and 0 bases from J, with 6 bases in between. Germline CDR1 and CDR2: KGHSH and LQKENI. The CDR3 nucleotides read TGTGCCAGCTCACCACCGGACGGCTCCTACGAGCAGTACTTC. This codes for CASSPPDGSYEQYF.

The chain employs TRBV4-3 and TRBJ2-3; 12 positions agree with TRBD2. Germline CDR1 is LGHNA and CDR2 is YSLEER. Trimming removed 4 bases from V and 0 bases from J; junction bases left unmatched: 11. CDR3 length equals 19 residues. CDR3 sequence: CASSRGATSGSSSTDTQYF. As DNA, the CDR3 is TGCGCCAGCAGCCGGGGGGCGACTAGCGGGAGTTCTAGCACAGATACGCAGTATTTT.

The rearrangement joins TRBV6-5 to TRBJ1-1, with D tentatively TRBD1 (5 bases). CDR3 length equals 15 residues. Germline V CDR1 and CDR2: MNHEY, SVGAGI. Trimming took off 3 bases at V and 2 bases at J, with 13 bases between the two ends. This chain's CDR3 is CASSYYGGVNTEAFF. The CDR3 DNA reads TGTGCCAGCAGTTATTACGGGGGTGTTAACACTGAAGCTTTCTTT.

V and J are TRBV5-1 and TRBJ1-1, with D unresolved. The CDR3 contains 15 residues. The V gene lost 4 bases and the J gene lost 5 bases, with 18 bases spanning the gap. Per germline, CDR1 SGHRS and CDR2 YFSETQ. The CDR3 DNA reads as TGCGCCAGCAGCATGACAAACGGGCGATATACTGAAGCTTTCTTT. Protein sequence: CASSMTNGRYTEAFF. The full variable domain, in which reference TRBV5-1 and TRBJ1-1 provide the parts outside the CDR3, is KAGVTQTPRYLIKTRGQQVTLSCSPISGHRSVSWYQQTPGQGLQFLFEYFSETQRNKGNFPGRFSGRQFSNSRSEMNVSTLELGDSALYLCASSMTNGRYTEAFFGQGTRLTVV.

The CDR3 nucleotides read TGTGCCAGCAGTGACCTTCCCTTGCAGGGGCCCCAGCATTTT. It is translated as CASSDLPLQGPQHF. This chain uses TRBV6-1 with TRBJ1-5; D may be TRBD1 (5 bases). V was pared by 3 bases and J by 9 bases, with 15 bases between. Per the germline V gene, CDR1 is MNHNS and CDR2 is SASEGT. The CDR3 totals 14 residues.

The rearrangement uses TRBV11-2 and TRBJ2-4; 8 nucleotides match TRBD2. The germline V gene has CDR1 SGHAT and CDR2 FQNNGV. Trimming cost V 5 bases and J 0 bases; bases outside gene matches: 15. The CDR3 covers 19 residues. The CDR3 sequence is CASSPPERGSLIAKNIQYF. The CDR3 DNA is TGTGCCAGCAGCCCGCCGGAGCGGGGGTCATTGATAGCCAAAAACATTCAGTACTTC.